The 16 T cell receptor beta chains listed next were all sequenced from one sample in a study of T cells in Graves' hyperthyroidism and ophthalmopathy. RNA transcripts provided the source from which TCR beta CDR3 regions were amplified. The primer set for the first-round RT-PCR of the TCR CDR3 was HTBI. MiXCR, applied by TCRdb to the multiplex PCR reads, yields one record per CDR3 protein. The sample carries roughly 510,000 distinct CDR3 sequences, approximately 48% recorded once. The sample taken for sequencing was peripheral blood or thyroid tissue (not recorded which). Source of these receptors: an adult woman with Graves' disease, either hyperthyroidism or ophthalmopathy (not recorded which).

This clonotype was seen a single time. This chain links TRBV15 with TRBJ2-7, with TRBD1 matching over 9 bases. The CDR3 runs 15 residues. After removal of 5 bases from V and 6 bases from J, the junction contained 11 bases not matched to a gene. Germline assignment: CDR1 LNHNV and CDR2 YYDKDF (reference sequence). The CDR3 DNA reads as TGTGCCACCAGCCGGCTTGGACAGGGGAGTAGCGAGCAGTACTTC. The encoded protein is CATSRLGQGSSEQYF.

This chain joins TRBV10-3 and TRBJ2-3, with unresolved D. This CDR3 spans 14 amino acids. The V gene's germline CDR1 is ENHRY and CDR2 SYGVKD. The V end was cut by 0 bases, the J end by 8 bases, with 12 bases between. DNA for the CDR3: TGTGCCATCAGTGAGTCCCCGGACGGTCCTACGCAGTATTTT. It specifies CAISESPDGPTQYF.

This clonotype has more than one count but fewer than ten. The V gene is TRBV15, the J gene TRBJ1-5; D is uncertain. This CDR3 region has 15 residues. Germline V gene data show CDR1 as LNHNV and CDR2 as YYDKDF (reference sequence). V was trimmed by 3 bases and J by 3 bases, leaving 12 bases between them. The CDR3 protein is CATSRVGDNNQPQHF. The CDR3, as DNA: TGTGCCACCAGCAGGGTAGGAGACAACAATCAGCCCCAGCATTTT.

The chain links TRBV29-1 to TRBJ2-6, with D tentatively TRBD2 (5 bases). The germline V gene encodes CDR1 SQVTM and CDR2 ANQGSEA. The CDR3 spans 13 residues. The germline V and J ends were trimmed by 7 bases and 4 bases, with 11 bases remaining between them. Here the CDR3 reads CSGRSGGANVLTF. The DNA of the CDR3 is TGCAGCGGGAGGTCTGGCGGGGCCAACGTCCTGACTTTC.

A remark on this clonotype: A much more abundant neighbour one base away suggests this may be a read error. In nucleotides, the CDR3 is TGTGCCAGCAGTTTAGGGGGACCGTCTAATGAAAAACTGGTTTTT. As protein: CASSLGGPSNEKLVF. This sequence joins TRBV2 and TRBJ1-4; TRBD1 is a possible D gene (6 bases). CDR1 and CDR2 from the germline V gene are SNHLY and FYNNEI. CDR3 size: 15 residues.

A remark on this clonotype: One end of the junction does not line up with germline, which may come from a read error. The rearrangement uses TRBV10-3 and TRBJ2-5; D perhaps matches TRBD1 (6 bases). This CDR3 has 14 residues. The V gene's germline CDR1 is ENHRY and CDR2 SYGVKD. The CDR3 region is CASSFNRVQETQYF. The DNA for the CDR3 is TGTGCCAGCAGTTTTAACAGGGTCCAAGAGACCCAGTACTTC.

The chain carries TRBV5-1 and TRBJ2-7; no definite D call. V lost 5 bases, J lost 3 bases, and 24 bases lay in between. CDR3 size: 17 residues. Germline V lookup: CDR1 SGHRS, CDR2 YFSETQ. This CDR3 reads CASRVWAGPTVNYEQYF. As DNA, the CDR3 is TGCGCCAGCAGAGTTTGGGCTGGACCGACGGTCAACTACGAGCAGTACTTC.

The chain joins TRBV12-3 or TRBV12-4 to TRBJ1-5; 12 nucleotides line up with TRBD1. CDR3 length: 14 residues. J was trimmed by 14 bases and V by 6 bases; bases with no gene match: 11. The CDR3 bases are TGTGCCAGCAGCTCCCTGGGACAGGGGGCCTACGAGCATTTT. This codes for CASSSLGQGAYEHF.

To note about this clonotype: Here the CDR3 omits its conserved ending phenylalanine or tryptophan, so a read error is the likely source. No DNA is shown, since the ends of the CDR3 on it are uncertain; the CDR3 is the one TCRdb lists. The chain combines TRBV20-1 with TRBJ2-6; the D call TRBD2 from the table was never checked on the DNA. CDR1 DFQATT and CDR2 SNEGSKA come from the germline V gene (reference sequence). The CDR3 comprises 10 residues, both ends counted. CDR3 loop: CSARQTSGTG.

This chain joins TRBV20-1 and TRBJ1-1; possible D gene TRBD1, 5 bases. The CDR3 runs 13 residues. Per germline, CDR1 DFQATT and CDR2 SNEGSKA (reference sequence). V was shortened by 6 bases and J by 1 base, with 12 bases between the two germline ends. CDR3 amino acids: CSARQTANTEAFF. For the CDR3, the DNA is TGCAGTGCCCGCCAGACAGCGAACACTGAAGCTTTCTTT.

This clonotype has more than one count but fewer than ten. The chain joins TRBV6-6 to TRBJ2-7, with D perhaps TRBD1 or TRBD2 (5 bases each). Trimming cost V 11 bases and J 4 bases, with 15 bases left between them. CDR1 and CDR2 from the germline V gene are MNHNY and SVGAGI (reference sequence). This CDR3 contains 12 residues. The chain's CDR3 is CAVSRDRYEQYF. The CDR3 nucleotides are TGTGCCGTAAGCCGGGACCGTTACGAGCAGTACTTC.

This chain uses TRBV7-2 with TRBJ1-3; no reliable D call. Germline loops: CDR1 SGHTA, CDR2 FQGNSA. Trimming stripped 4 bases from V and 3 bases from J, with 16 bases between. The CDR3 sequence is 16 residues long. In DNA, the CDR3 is TGTGCCAGCAGCTCACCGAAGAGTTTGGTTGGAAACACCATATATTTT. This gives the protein CASSSPKSLVGNTIYF.

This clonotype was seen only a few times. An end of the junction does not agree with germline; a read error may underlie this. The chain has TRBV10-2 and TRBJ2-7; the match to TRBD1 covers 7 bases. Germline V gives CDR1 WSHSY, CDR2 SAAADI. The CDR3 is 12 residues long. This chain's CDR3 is CASSWTGYEQYF. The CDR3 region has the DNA TGTGCCAGCTCGTGGACAGGCTACGAGCAGTACTTC.

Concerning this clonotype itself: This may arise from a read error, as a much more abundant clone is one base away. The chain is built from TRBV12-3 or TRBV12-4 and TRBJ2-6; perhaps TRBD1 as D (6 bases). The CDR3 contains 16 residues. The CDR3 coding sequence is TGTGCCAGCAGCTCTCAGGGGATCGCTGGGACCAACGTCCTGACTTTC. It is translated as CASSSQGIAGTNVLTF.

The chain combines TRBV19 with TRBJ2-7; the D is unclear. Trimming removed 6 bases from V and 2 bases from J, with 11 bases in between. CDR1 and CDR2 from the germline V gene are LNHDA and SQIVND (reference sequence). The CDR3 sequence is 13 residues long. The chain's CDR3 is CASSATPTYEQYF. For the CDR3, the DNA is TGTGCCAGTAGCGCGACCCCCACCTACGAGCAGTACTTC.

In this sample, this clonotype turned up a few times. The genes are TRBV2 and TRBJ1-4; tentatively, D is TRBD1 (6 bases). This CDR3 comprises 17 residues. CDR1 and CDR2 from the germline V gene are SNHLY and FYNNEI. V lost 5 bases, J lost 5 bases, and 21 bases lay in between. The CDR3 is CASSYGGQNFWNEKLFF. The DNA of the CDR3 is TGTGCCAGCAGTTACGGCGGACAGAATTTTTGGAATGAAAAACTGTTTTTT.